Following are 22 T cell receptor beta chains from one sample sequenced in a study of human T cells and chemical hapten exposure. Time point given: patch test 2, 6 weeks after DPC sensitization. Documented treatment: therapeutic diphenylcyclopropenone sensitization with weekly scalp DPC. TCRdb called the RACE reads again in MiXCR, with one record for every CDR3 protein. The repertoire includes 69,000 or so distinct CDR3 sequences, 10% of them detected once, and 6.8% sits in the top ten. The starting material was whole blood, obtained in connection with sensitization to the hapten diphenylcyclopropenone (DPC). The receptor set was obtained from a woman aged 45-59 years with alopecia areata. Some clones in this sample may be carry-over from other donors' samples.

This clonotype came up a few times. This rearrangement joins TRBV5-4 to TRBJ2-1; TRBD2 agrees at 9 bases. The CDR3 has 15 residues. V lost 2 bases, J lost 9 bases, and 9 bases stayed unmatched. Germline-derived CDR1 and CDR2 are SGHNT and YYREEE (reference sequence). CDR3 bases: TGTGCCAGCAGCTTTTCTAGCGGGGTGTTTAGTGAGCAGTTCTTC. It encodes CASSFSSGVFSEQFF. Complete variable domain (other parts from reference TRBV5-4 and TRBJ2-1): ETGVTQSPTHLIKTRGQQVTLRCSSQSGHNTVSWYQQALGQGPQFIFQYYREEENGRGNFPPRFSGLQFPNYSSELNVNALELDDSALYLCASSFSSGVFSEQFFGPGTRLTVL.

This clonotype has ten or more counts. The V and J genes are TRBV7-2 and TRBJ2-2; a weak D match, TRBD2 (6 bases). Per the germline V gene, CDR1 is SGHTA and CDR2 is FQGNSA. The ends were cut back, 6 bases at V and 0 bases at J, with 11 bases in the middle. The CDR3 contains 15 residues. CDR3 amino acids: CASRPGTANTGELFF. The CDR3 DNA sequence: TGTGCCAGCAGACCCGGGACTGCGAACACCGGGGAGCTGTTTTTT. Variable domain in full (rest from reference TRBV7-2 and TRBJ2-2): GAGVSQSPSNKVTEKGKDVELRCDPISGHTALYWYRQSLGQGLEFLIYFQGNSAPDKSGLPSDRFSAERTGGSVSTLTIQRTQQEDSAVYLCASRPGTANTGELFFGEGSRLTVL.

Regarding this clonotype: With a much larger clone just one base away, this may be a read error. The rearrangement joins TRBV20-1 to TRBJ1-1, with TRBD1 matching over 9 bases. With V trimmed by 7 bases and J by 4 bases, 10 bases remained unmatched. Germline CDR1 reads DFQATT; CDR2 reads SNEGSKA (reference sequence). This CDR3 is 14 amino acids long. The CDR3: CSVSDTGGFTEAFF. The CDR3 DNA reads TGCAGTGTCAGTGACACAGGGGGCTTCACTGAAGCTTTCTTT.

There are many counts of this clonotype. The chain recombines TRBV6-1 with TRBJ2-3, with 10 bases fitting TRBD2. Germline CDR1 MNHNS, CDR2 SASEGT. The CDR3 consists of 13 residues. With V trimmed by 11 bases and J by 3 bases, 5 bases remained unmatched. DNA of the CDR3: TGTGCCGCCCATAGCGGGAGGACAGATACGCAGTATTTT. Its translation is CAAHSGRTDTQYF.

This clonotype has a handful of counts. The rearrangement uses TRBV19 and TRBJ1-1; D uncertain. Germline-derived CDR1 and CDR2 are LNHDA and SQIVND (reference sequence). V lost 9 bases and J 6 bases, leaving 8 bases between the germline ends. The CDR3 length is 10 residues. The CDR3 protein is CARGGAEAFF. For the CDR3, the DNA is TGTGCCAGGGGTGGGGCTGAAGCTTTCTTT.

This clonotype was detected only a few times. CDR3 DNA: TGTGCCAGCAGTCCCCACCGACTAGCGGGAGGGCTCGGGGAGCTGTTTTTT. This sequence encodes CASSPHRLAGGLGELFF. The chain is built from TRBV12-3 or TRBV12-4 and TRBJ2-2, with TRBD2 matching 14 bases. This CDR3 has 17 residues. With V trimmed by 5 bases and J by 7 bases, 9 bases remained unmatched.

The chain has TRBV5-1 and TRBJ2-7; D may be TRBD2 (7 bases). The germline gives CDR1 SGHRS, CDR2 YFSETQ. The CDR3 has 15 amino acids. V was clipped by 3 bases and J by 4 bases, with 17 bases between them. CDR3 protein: CASSSKRDTGYEQYF. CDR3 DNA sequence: TGCGCCAGCAGCTCTAAGCGGGATACAGGGTACGAGCAGTACTTC.

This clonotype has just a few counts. CDR3 coding DNA: TGCAGCGTTAAGACGGTCTCACACGGAGGTAATGAGCAGTTCTTC. As protein: CSVKTVSHGGNEQFF. The chain links TRBV29-1 to TRBJ2-1, with TRBD2 as a possible D gene (5 bases). This CDR3 contains 15 residues. Germline CDR1 and CDR2: SQVTM and ANQGSEA. Trimming took 5 bases from V and 7 from J, leaving 21 bases between them.

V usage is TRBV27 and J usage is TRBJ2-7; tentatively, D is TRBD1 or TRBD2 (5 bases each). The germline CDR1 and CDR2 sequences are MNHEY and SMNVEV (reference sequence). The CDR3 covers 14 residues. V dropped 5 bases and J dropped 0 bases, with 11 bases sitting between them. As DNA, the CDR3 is TGTGCCAGCAGTATCCGGGACGACTCCTACGAGCAGTACTTC. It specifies CASSIRDDSYEQYF.

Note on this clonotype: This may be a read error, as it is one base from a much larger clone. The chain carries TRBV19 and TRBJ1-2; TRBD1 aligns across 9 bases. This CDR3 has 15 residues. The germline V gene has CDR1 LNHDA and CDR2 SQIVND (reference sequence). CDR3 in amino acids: CASSVNRGRAYDYTF. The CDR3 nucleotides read TGTGCCAGTAGTGTTAACAGGGGGCGCGCCTATGACTACACCTTC.

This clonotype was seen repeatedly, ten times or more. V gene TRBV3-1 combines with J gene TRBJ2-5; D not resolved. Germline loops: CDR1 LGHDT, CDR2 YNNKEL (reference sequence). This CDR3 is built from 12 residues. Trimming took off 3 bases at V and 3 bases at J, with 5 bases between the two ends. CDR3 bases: TGTGCCAGCAGCCAGGCAGAAGAGACCCAGTACTTC. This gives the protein CASSQAEETQYF.

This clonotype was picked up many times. The CDR3 nucleotides are TGTGCCAGCTCACTGAAGGGGGGCCAAGCCGAAGCTTTCTTT. Its protein product is CASSLKGGQAEAFF. This chain links TRBV18 with TRBJ1-1, with a tentative D call TRBD1 (6 bases). Germline CDR1 is KGHSH and CDR2 is LQKENI. The CDR3 is 14 residues long. V lost 4 bases to trimming and J lost 8 bases, with 17 bases between them.

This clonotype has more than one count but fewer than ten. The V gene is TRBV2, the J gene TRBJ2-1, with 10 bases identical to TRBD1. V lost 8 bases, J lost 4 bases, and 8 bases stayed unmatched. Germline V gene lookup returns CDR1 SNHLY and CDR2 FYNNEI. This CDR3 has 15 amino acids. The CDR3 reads CASSRDRGTYNEQFF. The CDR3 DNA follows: TGTGCCAGCTCCCGGGACAGGGGAACTTACAATGAGCAGTTCTTC.

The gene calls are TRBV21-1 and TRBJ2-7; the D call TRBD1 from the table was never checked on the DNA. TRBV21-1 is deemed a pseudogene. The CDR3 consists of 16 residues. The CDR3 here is CASSTPGGGVVYEQYF. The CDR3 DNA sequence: TGTGCCAGCAGCACGCCCGGTGGGGGGGTCGTGTACGAGCAGTACTTC.

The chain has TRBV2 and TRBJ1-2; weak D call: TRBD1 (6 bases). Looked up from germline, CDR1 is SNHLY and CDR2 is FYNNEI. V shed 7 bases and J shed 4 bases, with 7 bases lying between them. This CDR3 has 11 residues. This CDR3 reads CASMDSYGYTF. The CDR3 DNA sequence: TGTGCCAGCATGGACAGCTATGGCTACACCTTC.

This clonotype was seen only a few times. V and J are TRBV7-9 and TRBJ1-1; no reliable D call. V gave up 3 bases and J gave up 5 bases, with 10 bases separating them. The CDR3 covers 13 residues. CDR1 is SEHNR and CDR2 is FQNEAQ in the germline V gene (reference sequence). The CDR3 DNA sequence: TGTGCCAGCAGCTTTAGATCCGGGACTGAAGCTTTCTTT. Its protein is CASSFRSGTEAFF.

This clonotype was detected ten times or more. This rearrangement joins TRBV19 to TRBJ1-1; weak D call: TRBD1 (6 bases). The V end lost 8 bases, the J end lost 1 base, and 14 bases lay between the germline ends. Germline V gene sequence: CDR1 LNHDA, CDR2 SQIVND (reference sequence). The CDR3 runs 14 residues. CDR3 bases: TGTGCCAGTTCCCGTGGACAGTGGAACACTGAAGCTTTCTTT. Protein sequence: CASSRGQWNTEAFF.

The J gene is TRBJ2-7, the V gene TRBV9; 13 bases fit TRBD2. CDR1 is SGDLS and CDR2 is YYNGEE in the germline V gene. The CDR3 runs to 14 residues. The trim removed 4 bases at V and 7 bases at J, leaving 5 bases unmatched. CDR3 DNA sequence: TGTGCCAGCAGCCAAGGACTAGCGGGAGCTGAGCAGTACTTC. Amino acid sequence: CASSQGLAGAEQYF.

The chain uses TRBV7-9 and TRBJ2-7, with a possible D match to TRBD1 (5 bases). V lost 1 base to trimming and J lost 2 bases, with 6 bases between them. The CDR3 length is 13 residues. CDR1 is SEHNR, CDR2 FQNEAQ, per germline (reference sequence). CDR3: CASSLGGPYEQYF. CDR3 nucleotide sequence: TGTGCCAGCAGCTTAGGGGGCCCCTACGAGCAGTACTTC. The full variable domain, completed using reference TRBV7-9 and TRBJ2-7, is DTGVSQNPRHKITKRGQNVTFRCDPISEHNRLYWYRQTLGQGPEFLTYFQNEAQLEKSRLLSDRFSAERPKGSFSTLEIQRTEQGDSAMYLCASSLGGPYEQYFGPGTRLTVT.

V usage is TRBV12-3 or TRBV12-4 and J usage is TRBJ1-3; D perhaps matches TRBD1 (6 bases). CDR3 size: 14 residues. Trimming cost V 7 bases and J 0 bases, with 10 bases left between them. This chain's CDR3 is CASTRGFSGNTIYF. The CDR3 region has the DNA TGTGCCAGCACCAGGGGCTTCTCTGGAAACACCATATATTTT.

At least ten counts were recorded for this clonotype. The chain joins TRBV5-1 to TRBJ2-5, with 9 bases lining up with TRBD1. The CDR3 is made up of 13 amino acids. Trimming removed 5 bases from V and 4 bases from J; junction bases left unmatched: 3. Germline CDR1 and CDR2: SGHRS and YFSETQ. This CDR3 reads CASRTGGGETQYF. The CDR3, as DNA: TGCGCCAGCAGGACAGGGGGAGGAGAGACCCAGTACTTC. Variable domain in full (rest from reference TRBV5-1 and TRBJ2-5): KAGVTQTPRYLIKTRGQQVTLSCSPISGHRSVSWYQQTPGQGLQFLFEYFSETQRNKGNFPGRFSGRQFSNSRSEMNVSTLELGDSALYLCASRTGGGETQYFGPGTRLLVL.

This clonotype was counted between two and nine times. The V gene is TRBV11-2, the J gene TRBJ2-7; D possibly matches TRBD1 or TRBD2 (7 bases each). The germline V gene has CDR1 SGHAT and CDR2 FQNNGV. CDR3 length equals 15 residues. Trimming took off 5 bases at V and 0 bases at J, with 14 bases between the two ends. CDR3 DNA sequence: TGTGCCAGCAGCATAGGGGGCGGGAGCTCCTACGAGCAGTACTTC. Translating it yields CASSIGGGSSYEQYF.